These 14 T cell receptor beta chains were sequenced from one sample in a study of T cell responses to AZD1222 COVID-19 vaccine (dated by TCRdb to the early 2020s). This specimen's time point label, interpreted: baseline before first vaccination. Libraries were made using the immunoSEQ multiplex PCR assay. The clones in this table, taken by TCRdb from immuneACCESS, are in-frame only. Not every clone is retained; where verified, under half of the shortfall comes from an unresolved V gene, and the cause of the rest is unknown. The sample table holds roughly 120,000 clones, of which under 95% were seen once. The ten largest clones add up to 5% to 6% of the sample. The sequenced sample was peripheral blood, obtained on day 0 of AZD1222 vaccination. The origin of the receptors is an adult in good health.

The gene calls are TRBV6-5 and TRBJ1-1; no clear D. Germline V lookup: CDR1 MNHEY, CDR2 SVGAGI. This CDR3 spans 13 amino acids. With 5 bases removed from V and 7 bases from J, the gap between germline ends came to 14 bases. DNA of the CDR3: TGTGCCAGCAGTCCGCACCCTACTGTTGAAGCTTTCTTT. This codes for CASSPHPTVEAFF.

The chain is built from TRBV27 and TRBJ1-1, with 11 bases identical to TRBD1. Per germline, CDR1 MNHEY and CDR2 SMNVEV (reference sequence). The V and J ends lost 2 bases and 6 bases, in that order; junction bases with no gene match: 5. The CDR3 is made up of 15 amino acids. The CDR3 spells CASSLNGQGAAEAFF. The DNA for the CDR3 is TGTGCCAGCAGTTTAAACGGACAGGGGGCGGCTGAAGCTTTCTTT.

This chain connects TRBV9 to TRBJ1-6; D unclear. CDR1 is SGDLS and CDR2 is YYNGEE in the germline V gene. The CDR3 covers 14 residues. V dropped 0 bases and J dropped 8 bases, with 9 bases sitting between them. Written as DNA, the CDR3 is TGTGCCAGCAGCGTAGTTTCAGCTGATTCACCCCTCCACTTT. It translates to CASSVVSADSPLHF.

The chain combines TRBV5-8 with TRBJ2-7, with D possibly matching TRBD2 (6 bases). CDR1 is SGHTS and CDR2 is YDEGEE in the germline V gene. Trimming cost V 3 bases and J 4 bases, with 17 bases left between them. CDR3 size: 15 residues. The CDR3 region has the DNA TGTGCCAGCAGCTCCAGGACTATAGGCCCGTACGAGCAGTACTTC. It specifies CASSSRTIGPYEQYF.

The V and J genes are TRBV7-8 and TRBJ1-2, with 8 positions matching TRBD1. Germline assignment: CDR1 SGHVS and CDR2 FQNEAQ. The CDR3 has 15 residues. After removal of 5 bases from V and 4 bases from J, the junction contained 9 bases not matched to a gene. In DNA, the CDR3 is TGTGCCAGCAGCCCGGACAGGGCTGGAGTCTATGGCTACACCTTC. Its protein is CASSPDRAGVYGYTF.

The genes are TRBV28 and TRBJ1-4, with D possibly being TRBD1 (5 bases). Germline CDR1 reads MDHEN; CDR2 reads SYDVKM. Trimming removed 3 bases from V and 8 bases from J, with 16 bases in between. The CDR3 extends over 15 amino acids. In DNA, the CDR3 is TGTGCCAGCAGTTTGGCATTAGCAGGGATCGAAAAACTGTTTTTT. Amino acids: CASSLALAGIEKLFF.

The rearrangement uses TRBV28 and TRBJ1-2; 7 nucleotides agree with TRBD1. The V segment lost 5 bases and the J segment 6 bases; nucleotides outside the gene matches: 6. Germline values: CDR1 MDHEN, CDR2 SYDVKM. The CDR3 spans 13 residues. The CDR3 loop is CASSERGRNGYTF. DNA for the CDR3: TGTGCCAGCAGTGAGAGGGGGCGCAATGGCTACACCTTC.

V is TRBV7-2 and J is TRBJ1-1; D remains unclear. Trimming stripped 5 bases from V and 6 bases from J, with 10 bases between. This CDR3 has 12 amino acids. From germline, CDR1 is SGHTA and CDR2 FQGNSA. CDR3 in DNA: TGTGCCAGCAGCCCCCTCACCCCTGAAGCTTTCTTT. It yields the protein CASSPLTPEAFF.

This chain links TRBV6-5 with TRBJ1-5; 7 nucleotides line up with TRBD1. Unmatched junction bases numbered 2, after V lost 6 bases and J lost 3 bases. The CDR3 length is 13 residues. Germline CDR1 reads MNHEY; CDR2 reads SVGAGI. CDR3 residues: CASRGQFNQPQHF. CDR3 DNA sequence: TGTGCCAGCAGGGGACAGTTCAATCAGCCCCAGCATTTT.

The chain uses TRBV7-9 and TRBJ1-2, with D possibly being TRBD1 (6 bases). The germline V gene has CDR1 SEHNR and CDR2 FQNEAQ (reference sequence). The V end was cut by 5 bases, the J end by 7 bases, with 26 bases between. This CDR3 has 17 amino acids. The CDR3 protein is CASSPAGAGWTVRGYTF. The DNA of the CDR3 is TGTGCCAGCAGCCCAGCGGGGGCAGGCTGGACGGTACGTGGCTACACCTTC.

This chain uses TRBV3-1 (or the pseudogene TRBV3-2) with TRBJ1-2, with unresolved D. From germline, CDR1 is LGHDT and CDR2 YNNKEL (reference sequence). V shed 0 bases and J shed 4 bases, with 18 bases lying between them. The CDR3 is 17 amino acids. CDR3 DNA: TGTGCCAGCAGCCAAGATTTAGCTTTCCGCGGAGTCTATGGCTACACCTTC. Protein product: CASSQDLAFRGVYGYTF.

The rearrangement uses TRBV14 and TRBJ1-6; D may be TRBD1 (5 bases). V was pared by 5 bases and J by 0 bases, with 14 bases between. CDR1 and CDR2 from the germline V gene are SGHDN and FVKESK. The CDR3 has 17 residues. The DNA for the CDR3 is TGTGCCAGCAGCGGTCCCTCAGGGAGCTCCTATAATTCACCCCTCCACTTT. As protein: CASSGPSGSSYNSPLHF.

The rearrangement joins TRBV5-8 to TRBJ1-5; D is undetermined. The CDR3 has 18 residues. V gave up 0 bases and J gave up 11 bases, with 27 bases separating them. Germline V lookup: CDR1 SGHTS, CDR2 YDEGEE. DNA of the CDR3: TGTGCCAGCAGCTTGGGCTCAGGCTACTCCGGGCCCTCAAGTTCCCAGCATTTT. It specifies CASSLGSGYSGPSSSQHF.

The chain is built from TRBV12-5 and TRBJ2-7; 7 nucleotides align to TRBD1. The V gene end was trimmed by 5 bases and the J gene end by 4 bases; junction bases not matched to a gene: 2. The CDR3 sequence is 12 residues long. The germline gives CDR1 LGHNT, CDR2 FRNRAP. The chain's CDR3 is CASGQGEYEQYF. CDR3 bases: TGTGCTAGTGGTCAGGGGGAGTACGAGCAGTACTTC. The whole variable domain, filled in from reference TRBV12-5 and TRBJ2-7, reads DARVTQTPRHKVTEMGQEVTMRCQPILGHNTVFWYRQTMMQGLELLAYFRNRAPLDDSGMPKDRFSAEMPDATLATLKIQPSEPRDSAVYFCASGQGEYEQYFGPGTRLTVT.